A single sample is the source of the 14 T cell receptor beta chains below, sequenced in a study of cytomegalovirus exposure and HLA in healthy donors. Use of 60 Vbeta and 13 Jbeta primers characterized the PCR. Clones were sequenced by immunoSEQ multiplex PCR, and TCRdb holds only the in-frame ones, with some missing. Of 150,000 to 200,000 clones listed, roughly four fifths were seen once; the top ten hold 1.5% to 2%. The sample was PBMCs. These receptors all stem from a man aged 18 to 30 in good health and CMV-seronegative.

The chain's CDR3 is CATGGTGTTEAFF. The CDR3 DNA is TGTGCCACTGGCGGGACAGGGACCACTGAAGCTTTCTTT. V gene TRBV6-1 combines with J gene TRBJ1-1; 9 bases align to TRBD1. Germline V gene lookup returns CDR1 MNHNS and CDR2 SASEGT. J gave up 4 bases and V 10 bases, and 7 bases lay outside the gene matches. The CDR3 contains 13 residues.

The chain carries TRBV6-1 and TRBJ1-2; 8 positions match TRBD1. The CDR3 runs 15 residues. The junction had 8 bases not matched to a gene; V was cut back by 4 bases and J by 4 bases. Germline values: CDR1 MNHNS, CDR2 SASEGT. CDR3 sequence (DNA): TGTGCCAGCAGTGCCCCCGACAGGGGACTCTATGGCTACACCTTC. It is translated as CASSAPDRGLYGYTF.

The CDR3 reads CASSFNGAGNEKLFF. The CDR3 DNA sequence: TGTGCCAGCAGCTTTAACGGGGCGGGGAATGAAAAACTGTTTTTT. The chain couples TRBV7-9 to TRBJ1-4, with D maybe TRBD1 (5 bases). The germline V gene encodes CDR1 SEHNR and CDR2 FQNEAQ (reference sequence). This CDR3 spans 15 amino acids. Deletions cut 3 bases from V and 5 bases from J, with 13 bases between.

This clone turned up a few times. This chain's CDR3 is CASSFSRVAGPDEQYF. CDR3 in DNA: TGTGCCAGCAGCTTTAGCAGGGTAGCGGGGCCCGACGAGCAGTACTTC. This chain uses TRBV7-2 with TRBJ2-7; the match to TRBD2 covers 8 bases. With 3 bases clipped from V and 5 bases from J, the junction kept 12 bases outside the gene matches. Per the germline V gene, CDR1 is SGHTA and CDR2 is FQGNSA. The CDR3 totals 16 residues.

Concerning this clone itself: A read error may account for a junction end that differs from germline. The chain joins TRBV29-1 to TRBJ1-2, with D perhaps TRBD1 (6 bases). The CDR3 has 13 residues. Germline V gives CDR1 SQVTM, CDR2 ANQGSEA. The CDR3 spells CSVDRDTKEGCTF. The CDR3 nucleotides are TGCAGCGTTGATCGGGACACAAAGGAAGGCTGCACCTTC.

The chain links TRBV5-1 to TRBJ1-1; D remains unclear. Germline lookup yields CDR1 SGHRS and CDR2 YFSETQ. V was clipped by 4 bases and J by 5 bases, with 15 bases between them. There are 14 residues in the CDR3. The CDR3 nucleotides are TGCGCCAGCAGCCCCCAACCGGGGAGTACTGAAGCTTTCTTT. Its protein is CASSPQPGSTEAFF.

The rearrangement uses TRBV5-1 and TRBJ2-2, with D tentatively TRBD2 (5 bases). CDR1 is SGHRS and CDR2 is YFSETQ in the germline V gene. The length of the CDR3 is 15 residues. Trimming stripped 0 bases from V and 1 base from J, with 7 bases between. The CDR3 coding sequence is TGCGCCAGCAGCTTGGATAGCGTGAACACCGGGGAGCTGTTTTTT. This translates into CASSLDSVNTGELFF.

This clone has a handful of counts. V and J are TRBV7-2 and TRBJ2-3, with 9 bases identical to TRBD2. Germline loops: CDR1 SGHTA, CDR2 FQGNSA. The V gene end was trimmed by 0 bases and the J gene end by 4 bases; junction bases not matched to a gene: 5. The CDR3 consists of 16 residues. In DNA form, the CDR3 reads TGTGCCAGCAGCTTAGCTTCTGGCGGGGGGGCAGATACGCAGTATTTT. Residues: CASSLASGGGADTQYF.

The DNA for the CDR3 is TGCGCCAGCAGCTTGGGGGCTCTCTCCTACGAGCAGTACTTC. It encodes CASSLGALSYEQYF. The chain employs TRBV5-1 and TRBJ2-7; no clear D gene. This CDR3 has 14 amino acids. In germline, CDR1 is SGHRS, CDR2 YFSETQ. V was clipped by 0 bases and J by 0 bases, with 7 bases between them.

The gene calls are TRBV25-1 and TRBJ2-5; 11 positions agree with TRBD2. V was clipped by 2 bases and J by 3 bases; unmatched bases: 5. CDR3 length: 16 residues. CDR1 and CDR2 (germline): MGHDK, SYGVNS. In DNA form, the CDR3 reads TGTGCCAGCAGTGAAGGTAGCGGGAGGGAGGAAGAGACCCAGTACTTC. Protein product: CASSEGSGREEETQYF.

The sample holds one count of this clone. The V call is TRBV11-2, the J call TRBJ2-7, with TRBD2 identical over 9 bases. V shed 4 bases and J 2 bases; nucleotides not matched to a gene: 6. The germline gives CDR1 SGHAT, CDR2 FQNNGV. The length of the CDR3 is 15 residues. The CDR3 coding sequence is TGTGCCAGCAGCTCCCTTGGCGGGGGGGCCTACGAGCAGTACTTC. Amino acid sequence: CASSSLGGGAYEQYF.

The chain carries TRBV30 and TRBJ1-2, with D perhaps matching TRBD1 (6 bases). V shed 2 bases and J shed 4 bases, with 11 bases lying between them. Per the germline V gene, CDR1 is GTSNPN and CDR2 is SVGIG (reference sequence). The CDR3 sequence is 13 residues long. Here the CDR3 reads CAWSRDNFYGYTF. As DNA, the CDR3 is TGTGCCTGGAGTCGGGACAACTTCTATGGCTACACCTTC.

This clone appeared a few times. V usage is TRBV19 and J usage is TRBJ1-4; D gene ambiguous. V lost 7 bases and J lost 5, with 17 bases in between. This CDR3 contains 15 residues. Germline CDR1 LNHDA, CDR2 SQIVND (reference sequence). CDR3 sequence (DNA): TGTGCCAGTAAACTAACTATAGGAATGAATGAAAAACTGTTTTTT. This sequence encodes CASKLTIGMNEKLFF.

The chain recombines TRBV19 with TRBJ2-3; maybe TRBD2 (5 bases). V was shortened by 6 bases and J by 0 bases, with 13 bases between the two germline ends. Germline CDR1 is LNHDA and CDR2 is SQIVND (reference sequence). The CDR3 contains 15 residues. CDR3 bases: TGTGCCAGTAGCGCCGGGGTTACTAGCACAGATACGCAGTATTTT. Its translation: CASSAGVTSTDTQYF.